The sequence of this T cell receptor beta chain was determined in a study of blood T cell repertoires in COVID-19. Across the whole study: Some COVID-19 samples were acute and others convalescent; all came from the United States, Italy and Spain. T cells, B-cell-depleted T cells, or PBMCs supplied cDNA or gDNA.

In the source study's methods: Estimated nucleated cell counts came from reference gene primer amplification. Libraries were prepared by immunoSEQ multiplex PCR; TCRdb keeps only in-frame clonotypes and omits some of them. That table is the source of V, J and clone size, and D and trimming were worked out from the DNA. Of some 180,000 clones listed, around 90% are singletons. The CDR3 runs 18 residues. Trimming at V came to 0 bases and at J to 7 bases, leaving 15 bases not matched to a gene. Germline V gene sequence: CDR1 LGHNA, CDR2 YNFKEQ. Sequenced: peripheral blood. This chain uses TRBV4-2 with TRBJ2-3; 8 bases match TRBD2. This clonotype was sampled from a man over 45 with acute or convalescent COVID-19. This chain's CDR3 is CASSQDQLLAGPINTQYF. The CDR3 region has the DNA TGTGCCAGCAGCCAAGATCAGCTTTTAGCGGGACCAATAAATACGCAGTATTTT.